This T cell receptor (beta chain) stems from a study of graft-versus-host responses after intestinal transplantation. At the level of the study: As for transplant type, recipients had multivisceral, liver-intestinal, or isolated intestinal grafts. Anti-thymocyte globulin induction preceded around 3 years of tacrolimus and steroid maintenance in all recipients.

Graft-derived tissue was subjected to processing to liberate intraepithelial and lamina propria lymphocytes. Deletions cut 2 bases from V and 1 base from J, with 14 bases between. The CDR3 runs 16 residues. Profiled with immunoSEQ multiplex PCR; TCRdb holds only in-frame clones, not every one. In the table there are about 9,600 clones, roughly 90% of which are singletons. Comment on this clone: The antigen is undetermined.

Overall study findings and caveats: GvH clones turned up in recipient marrow; some had shown up first in ileum or blood.

The chain uses TRBV23-1 and TRBJ2-5; D not resolved. TRBV23-1 is annotated as an ORF whose role is uncertain. The receptor comes from a human patient who received an intestinal transplant, so some T cells may come from the graft donor. The input for sequencing was ileum tissue, taken roughly 110 weeks after intestinal transplantation. This CDR3 reads CASSQRKPPPQETQYF. CDR3 DNA sequence: TGCGCCAGCAGTCAACGGAAACCCCCGCCCCAAGAGACCCAGTACTTC.